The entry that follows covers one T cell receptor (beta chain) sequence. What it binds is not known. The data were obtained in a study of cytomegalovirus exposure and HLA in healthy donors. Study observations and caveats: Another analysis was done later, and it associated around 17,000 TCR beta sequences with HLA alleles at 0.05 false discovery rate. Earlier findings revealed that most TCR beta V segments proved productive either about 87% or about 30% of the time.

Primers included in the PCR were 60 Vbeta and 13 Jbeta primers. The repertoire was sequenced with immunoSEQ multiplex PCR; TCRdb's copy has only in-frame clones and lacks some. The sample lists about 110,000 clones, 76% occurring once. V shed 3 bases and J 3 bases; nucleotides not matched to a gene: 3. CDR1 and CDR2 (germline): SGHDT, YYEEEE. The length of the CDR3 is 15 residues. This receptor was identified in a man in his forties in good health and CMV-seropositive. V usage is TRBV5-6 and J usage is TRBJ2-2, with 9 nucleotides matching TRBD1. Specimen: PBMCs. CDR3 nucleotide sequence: TGTGCCAGCAGCTCGGACAGGGGACACACCGGGGAGCTGTTTTTT. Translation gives CASSSDRGHTGELFF.